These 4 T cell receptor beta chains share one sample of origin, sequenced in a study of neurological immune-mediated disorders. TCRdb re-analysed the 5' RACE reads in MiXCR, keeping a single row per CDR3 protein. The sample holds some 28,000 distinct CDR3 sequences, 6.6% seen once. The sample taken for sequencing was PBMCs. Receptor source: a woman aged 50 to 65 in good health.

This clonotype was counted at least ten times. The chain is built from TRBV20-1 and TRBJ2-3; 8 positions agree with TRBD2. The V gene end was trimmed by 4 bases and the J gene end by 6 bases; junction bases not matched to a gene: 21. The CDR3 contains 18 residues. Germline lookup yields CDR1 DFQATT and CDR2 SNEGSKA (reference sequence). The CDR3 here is CSANVLAGKSSSGDTQYF. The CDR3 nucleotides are TGCAGTGCTAACGTCTTAGCGGGAAAATCTTCATCTGGCGATACGCAGTATTTT.

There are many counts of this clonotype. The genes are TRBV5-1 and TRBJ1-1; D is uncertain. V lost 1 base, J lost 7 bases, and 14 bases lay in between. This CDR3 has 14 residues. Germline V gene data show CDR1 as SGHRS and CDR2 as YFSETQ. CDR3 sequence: CASSLSFSGLEAFF. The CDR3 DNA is TGCGCCAGCAGCTTGTCTTTTTCGGGCCTTGAAGCTTTCTTT.

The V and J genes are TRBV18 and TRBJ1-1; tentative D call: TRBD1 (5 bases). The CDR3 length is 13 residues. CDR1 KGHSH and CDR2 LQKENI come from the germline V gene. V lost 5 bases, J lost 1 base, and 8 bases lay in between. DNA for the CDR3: TGTGCCAGCTCATCCGACAGGAACACTGAAGCTTTCTTT. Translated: CASSSDRNTEAFF.

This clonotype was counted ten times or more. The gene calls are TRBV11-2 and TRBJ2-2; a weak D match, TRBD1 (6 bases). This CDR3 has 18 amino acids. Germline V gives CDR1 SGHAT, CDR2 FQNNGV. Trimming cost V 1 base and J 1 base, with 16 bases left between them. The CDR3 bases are TGTGCCAGCAGCTTAGTAGTCTTTGGGGGCCAGAACACCGGGGAGCTGTTTTTT. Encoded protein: CASSLVVFGGQNTGELFF.